This T cell receptor beta chain was identified in a study of Tregs in tolerant kidney transplant recipients. Generated by immunoSEQ multiplex PCR, the TCRdb table keeps only in-frame clones and is missing some. This sample's table reports 25,000 to 35,000 clones. The sequenced sample was CD8+ T cells from blood, obtained before the transplant. This sequence was found in a human donor who received a combined kidney and bone marrow transplant.

This CDR3 is CASSIASGDNEQFF. The part of the CDR3 DNA that was read is TGTGCCAGTAGTATCGCTAGCGGGGACAATGAG. V gene TRBV19 combines with J gene TRBJ2-1; TRBD2 aligns across 9 bases. The read halts 3 residues ahead of the CDR3 end, with the missing end drawn from the germline J gene. There are 14 residues in the CDR3. The J segment lost 5 bases and the V segment lost 3 bases, leaving 2 bases of the junction unmatched. CDR1 and CDR2 from the germline V gene are LNHDA and SQIVND (reference sequence).